These 23 T cell receptor beta chains came from one sample sequenced in a study of Graves' ophthalmopathy and Graves' hyperthyroidism. Transcripts of RNA were the source for amplifying TCR beta CDR3 regions. HTBI primers were employed in first-round RT-PCR, then a second-round multiplex PCR followed. TCRdb called the multiplex PCR reads again in MiXCR, with one record for every CDR3 protein. This sample carries approximately 700,000 distinct CDR3 sequences, over 40% of them seen once, and the ten largest clones take over 2.5%. The sample comprised peripheral blood. The source of these receptors is an adult man with Graves' ophthalmopathy.

This clonotype was observed many times. V gene TRBV29-1 combines with J gene TRBJ1-2; TRBD1 matches 8 bases. The length of the CDR3 is 15 residues. CDR1 SQVTM and CDR2 ANQGSEA come from the germline V gene. V shed 7 bases, J shed 1 base, and the junction held 11 bases outside the gene matches. CDR3 residues: CSATTGTGNNYGYTF. The CDR3 DNA sequence: TGCAGCGCCACCACCGGGACAGGAAATAACTATGGCTACACCTTC.

This clonotype was seen a handful of times. The chain recombines TRBV20-1 with TRBJ2-2, with TRBD2 identical over 7 bases. V was clipped by 6 bases and J by 7 bases; unmatched bases: 23. This CDR3 has 18 residues. Germline loops: CDR1 DFQATT, CDR2 SNEGSKA (reference sequence). CDR3 DNA: TGCAGTGCGTTGCACCCCACACGTAGTGGGAGGGCCCTCGGGGAGCTGTTTTTT. Protein product: CSALHPTRSGRALGELFF.

This clonotype occurred a few times. The rearrangement uses TRBV6-6 and TRBJ1-5; TRBD1 aligns across 9 bases. Germline CDR1 reads MNHNY; CDR2 reads SVGAGI (reference sequence). V was clipped by 7 bases and J by 7 bases; unmatched bases: 14. The CDR3 runs to 16 residues. CDR3 nucleotides: TGTGCCAGCACCCCCCGCCGGGACAGGGTCCACCAGCCCCAGCATTTT. Amino acids: CASTPRRDRVHQPQHF.

This clonotype was seen repeatedly, ten times or more. This chain connects TRBV7-2 to TRBJ2-7, with D perhaps matching TRBD2 (6 bases). Trimming stripped 4 bases from V and 1 base from J, with 14 bases between. The CDR3 covers 15 residues. CDR1 is SGHTA and CDR2 is FQGNSA in the germline V gene. Here the CDR3 DNA reads TGTGCCAGCAGCTCAACCGGGACTCCATCCTACGAGCAGTACTTC. It specifies CASSSTGTPSYEQYF.

This clonotype was found many times. The V gene is TRBV20-1, the J gene TRBJ1-5; no firm D call. V lost 5 bases and J lost 7, with 18 bases in between. Germline V gene lookup returns CDR1 DFQATT and CDR2 SNEGSKA (reference sequence). The CDR3 loop spans 14 amino acids. The CDR3 here is CSAGDTQGNQPQHF. The DNA for the CDR3 is TGCAGTGCTGGTGATACACAAGGGAACCAGCCCCAGCATTTT.

This clonotype was found a few times. This chain uses TRBV11-3 with TRBJ2-7; perhaps TRBD2 as D (6 bases). The ends were cut back, 1 base at V and 2 bases at J, with 12 bases in the middle. The CDR3 has 15 amino acids. From germline, CDR1 is SGHNT and CDR2 YENEEA. DNA of the CDR3: TGTGCCAGCAGCTTAGGGTCTAGCGCCGCCTACGAGCAGTACTTC. Protein: CASSLGSSAAYEQYF.

Regarding this clonotype: The junction differs from germline at one of its ends, possibly a read error. This chain joins TRBV7-8 and TRBJ1-4, with D hard to call. This CDR3 spans 16 amino acids. Germline CDR1 is SGHVS and CDR2 is FQNEAQ. CDR3 DNA sequence: TGCGTCAGTAGCCCCTCTGGGCATAGCTTTAATGAAAAACTGTTTTTT. Residues: CVSSPSGHSFNEKLFF. The full variable domain, its missing parts supplied by reference TRBV7-8 and TRBJ1-4, is GAGVSQSPRYKVAKRGQDVALRCDPISGHVSLFWYQQALGQGPEFLTYFQNEAQLDKSGLPSDRFFAERPEGSVSTLKIQRTQQEDSAVYLCVSSPSGHSFNEKLFFGSGTQLSVL.

The V call is TRBV6-5, the J call TRBJ2-7; 13 positions agree with TRBD2. Germline V gene lookup returns CDR1 MNHEY and CDR2 SVGAGI. The CDR3 totals 15 residues. Trimming took 2 bases from V and 3 from J; bases not matched to a gene: 1. The CDR3 DNA reads as TGTGCCAGCAGTTACCGGACTAGCGGGGGCTACGAGCAGTACTTC. Its protein product is CASSYRTSGGYEQYF.

A note on this clonotype: One junction end disagrees with the germline gene, perhaps due to a read error. The chain joins TRBV7-6 to TRBJ1-3; perhaps TRBD1 as D (6 bases). The CDR3 runs to 19 residues. Per germline, CDR1 SGHVS and CDR2 FNYEAQ. CDR3 amino acids: CASSSGDGSYFDSGSTIYF. The CDR3, as DNA: TGTGCCAGCAGCTCAGGGGACGGATCGTACTTTGACTCTGGAAGCACCATATATTTT.

This clonotype was detected ten times or more. The rearrangement links TRBV19 to TRBJ2-5; maybe TRBD1 (5 bases). The CDR3 runs 15 residues. Trimming left V 4 bases short and J 4 bases short, with 16 bases between. Germline CDR1 reads LNHDA; CDR2 reads SQIVND (reference sequence). The CDR3 DNA reads TGTGCCAGTAGTAGAAGGGGCGCCTCACCAGAGACCCAGTACTTC. The encoded protein is CASSRRGASPETQYF.

Ten or more counts support this clonotype. The V gene is TRBV6-5, the J gene TRBJ1-1; D uncertain. V was trimmed by 2 bases and J by 7 bases, leaving 11 bases between them. CDR1 is MNHEY, CDR2 SVGAGI, per germline. This CDR3 spans 13 amino acids. The CDR3: CASSYVVGNEAFF. For the CDR3, the DNA is TGTGCCAGCAGTTACGTAGTTGGGAATGAAGCTTTCTTT.

This clonotype was counted ten times or more. The rearrangement uses TRBV19 and TRBJ1-3; 8 bases are shared with TRBD1. CDR3 size: 16 residues. Looked up from germline, CDR1 is LNHDA and CDR2 is SQIVND (reference sequence). V lost 5 bases to trimming and J lost 5 bases; unmatched junction nucleotides: 11. The CDR3: CASSLPRTGPRNTIYF. As DNA, the CDR3 is TGTGCCAGTAGTCTCCCGAGGACAGGGCCTCGAAACACCATATATTTT.

There are a few counts of this clonotype. The V call is TRBV12-3 or TRBV12-4, the J call TRBJ2-7; perhaps TRBD1 as D (6 bases). The germline V and J ends were trimmed by 5 bases and 3 bases, with 14 bases remaining between them. The CDR3 covers 14 residues. In nucleotides, the CDR3 is TGTGCCAGCAGTCCCCGACAGGTTTACTACGAGCAGTACTTC. Protein: CASSPRQVYYEQYF.

The J gene is TRBJ1-1, the V gene TRBV20-1; D not resolved. V was shortened by 5 bases and J by 1 base, with 14 bases between the two germline ends. The CDR3 has 14 residues. The germline CDR1 and CDR2 sequences are DFQATT and SNEGSKA (reference sequence). The CDR3 loop reads CSAYGVLRNTEAFF. CDR3 coding DNA: TGCAGTGCTTACGGGGTCTTAAGGAACACTGAAGCTTTCTTT.

This clonotype was counted a few times. The rearrangement links TRBV9 to TRBJ1-1, with 8 positions matching TRBD1. The V gene end was trimmed by 7 bases and the J gene end by 7 bases; junction bases not matched to a gene: 9. CDR3 length: 13 amino acids. Germline values: CDR1 SGDLS, CDR2 YYNGEE. CDR3 amino acids: CASFAGTGFEAFF. The DNA of the CDR3 is TGTGCCAGCTTCGCCGGGACAGGATTTGAAGCTTTCTTT.

Note on this clonotype: A much larger clone differs by one base, so this may be a read error. The gene calls are TRBV6-1 and TRBJ2-5; tentatively, D is TRBD1 or TRBD2 (5 bases each). Germline CDR1 MNHNS, CDR2 SASEGT. The CDR3 spans 12 residues. CDR3 in amino acids: CASSWDRETQCF. The CDR3 region has the DNA TGTGCCAGCAGTTGGGACCGAGAGACCCAGTGCTTC.

This clonotype has at least ten counts. V gene TRBV11-2 combines with J gene TRBJ2-5; D perhaps matches TRBD2 (5 bases). Trimming pared 5 bases from V and 5 bases from J, leaving 18 bases between. This CDR3 has 15 amino acids. The V gene's germline CDR1 is SGHAT and CDR2 FQNNGV. CDR3 protein: CASSGSRGRVETQYF. The DNA of the CDR3 is TGTGCCAGCAGCGGATCCCGGGGAAGGGTTGAGACCCAGTACTTC.

With respect to this clonotype: The CDR3 does not close with the conserved phenylalanine or tryptophan, likely indicating a read error. This rearrangement joins TRBV12-3 or TRBV12-4 to TRBJ2-7, with 8 bases identical to TRBD1. This CDR3 has 14 residues. V trimming: 3 bases; J trimming: 1 base; junction bases outside the gene matches: 2. CDR3 in amino acids: CASSFNRGSYEQYC. As DNA, the CDR3 is TGTGCCAGCAGTTTTAACAGGGGGTCCTACGAGCAGTACTGC.

The chain links TRBV11-2 to TRBJ1-4; D perhaps matches TRBD1 (6 bases). The V gene's germline CDR1 is SGHAT and CDR2 FQNNGV. Trimming stripped 3 bases from V and 9 bases from J, with 14 bases between. This CDR3 spans 14 amino acids. CDR3 amino acids: CASSFTGRSKKLFF. The CDR3 nucleotides are TGTGCCAGCAGCTTTACAGGGAGGTCGAAAAAACTGTTTTTT.

In its sample, this clonotype was seen many times. The chain carries TRBV20-1 and TRBJ1-1; tentative D call: TRBD1 (5 bases). Germline V CDR1 and CDR2: DFQATT, SNEGSKA (reference sequence). This CDR3 has 13 amino acids. V lost 5 bases, J lost 3 bases, and 13 bases lay in between. In nucleotides, the CDR3 is TGCAGTGCTTGGGCAGGGATCGACACTGAAGCTTTCTTT. Protein: CSAWAGIDTEAFF.

This clonotype appeared a few times. The junction departs from the called germline gene at one end, perhaps through a read error. The chain uses TRBV10-3 and TRBJ1-1, with TRBD1 as a possible D gene (6 bases). The germline CDR1 and CDR2 sequences are ENHRY and SYGVKD. This CDR3 region has 14 residues. CDR3 sequence (DNA): TGTGCCAGCAGTATTTCGACAGGAAGCACTGAAGCTTTCTTT. Amino acids: CASSISTGSTEAFF.

As to this clonotype: Mismatch with germline at one junction end may stem from a read error. The chain links TRBV7-9 to TRBJ2-7; a possible D gene is TRBD1 (6 bases). The CDR3 runs 15 residues. Looked up from germline, CDR1 is SEHNR and CDR2 is FQNEAQ (reference sequence). The CDR3 protein is CASSLGAGRGEEQYF. The CDR3 DNA sequence: TGCGCCAGCAGCTTGGGGGCCGGACGGGGCGAAGAGCAGTACTTC.

The rearrangement links TRBV9 to TRBJ1-5; the D gene is possibly TRBD1 (5 bases). The CDR3 loop spans 16 amino acids. Germline V lookup: CDR1 SGDLS, CDR2 YYNGEE. V gave up 7 bases and J gave up 3 bases, with 20 bases separating them. The DNA of the CDR3 is TGTGCCAGCTCACCAATGCAGGGAGGGAACAATCAGCCCCAGCATTTT. Amino acid sequence: CASSPMQGGNNQPQHF.